The source of this T cell receptor (beta chain) is a study of cytomegalovirus exposure and HLA in healthy donors. Vbeta (60) and Jbeta (13) primers were used in the PCR. Assay: immunoSEQ multiplex PCR; the TCRdb copy retains only in-frame clones and omits some. The table includes about 190,000 clones, approximately 86% detected once. Trimming left V 5 bases short and J 4 bases short, with 13 bases between. The CDR3 contains 14 residues. Germline V gene sequence: CDR1 SGHTA, CDR2 FQGNSA. Sequenced: PBMCs. The rearrangement links TRBV7-2 to TRBJ2-3; D might be TRBD2 (6 bases). The clonotype was recovered from a woman under 40 in good health and CMV-seronegative. The CDR3, as DNA: TGTGCCAGCAGCAGAAGCGGGTTTGCAGATACGCAGTATTTT. Protein product: CASSRSGFADTQYF. Complete variable domain (other parts from reference TRBV7-2 and TRBJ2-3): GAGVSQSPSNKVTEKGKDVELRCDPISGHTALYWYRQSLGQGLEFLIYFQGNSAPDKSGLPSDRFSAERTGGSVSTLTIQRTQQEDSAVYLCASSRSGFADTQYFGPGTRLTVL.